This T cell receptor (beta chain) emerged from a study of beta chain features in type 1 diabetes. In germline, CDR1 is PRHDT, CDR2 FYEKMQ (reference sequence). Trimming shortened V by 2 bases and J by 11 bases, and 15 bases separated the two germline ends. The CDR3 runs 13 residues. The entirety of the isolated RNA underwent reverse transcription, so expressed TCRB transcripts were sequenced. The method was immunoSEQ multiplex PCR; TCRdb's version includes in-frame clones alone and lacks a portion of them. This table has a few hundred thousand clones, approximately 14% appearing once. The chain links TRBV13 to TRBJ1-1; D remains unclear. Input material: naive CD4+ T cells from blood. The sequence was collected from a young man in good health. The CDR3 loop is CASSLIRGQGAFF. The CDR3 nucleotides are TGTGCCAGCAGCTTAATTCGAGGCCAAGGGGCTTTCTTT.